Following are 17 T cell receptor beta chains from one sample sequenced in a study of cytomegalovirus exposure and HLA in healthy donors. The primer mix had 60 Vbeta and 13 Jbeta primers. The data were produced by immunoSEQ multiplex PCR, yet TCRdb's version contains in-frame clones alone and is incomplete. The sample holds 150,000 to 200,000 clones; 81% are singletons and the top ten take approximately 1.2%. The sample consisted of PBMCs. The receptor set was obtained from a man in his forties or fifties in good health and CMV-seropositive.

This sequence joins TRBV29-1 and TRBJ1-4; TRBD1 matches 7 bases. The CDR3 is 11 amino acids. Germline V gives CDR1 SQVTM, CDR2 ANQGSEA. The CDR3 coding sequence is TGCCCCGGGACAGTTAATGAAAAACTGTTTTTT. Protein sequence: CPGTVNEKLFF.

The CDR3 reads CASSLYEGRGQNQPQHF. In nucleotides, the CDR3 is TGTGCCAGCAGCTTGTACGAGGGCAGGGGCCAAAATCAGCCCCAGCATTTT. The chain has TRBV5-6 and TRBJ1-5; possible D gene TRBD1, 6 bases. V lost 1 base, J lost 4 bases, and 18 bases lay in between. The V gene's germline CDR1 is SGHDT and CDR2 YYEEEE. The CDR3 length is 17 residues.

CDR3 DNA: TGTGCCAGCAGTTTCGGACAGGGAGCGTATGGCTACACCTTC. It codes for CASSFGQGAYGYTF. This chain uses TRBV27 with TRBJ1-2, with 8 bases fitting TRBD1. V lost 3 bases and J lost 5; bases outside the gene matches: 5. This CDR3 comprises 14 residues. The V gene's germline CDR1 is MNHEY and CDR2 SMNVEV (reference sequence).

J is TRBJ1-2 and V is TRBV19; a possible D gene is TRBD1 (6 bases). CDR3 length: 17 amino acids. Germline-derived CDR1 and CDR2 are LNHDA and SQIVND (reference sequence). V lost 5 bases to trimming and J lost 7 bases, with 26 bases between them. The CDR3 region is CASSPPSYTGWPSGYTF. Here the CDR3 DNA reads TGTGCCAGTAGTCCCCCTTCTTATACAGGGTGGCCTTCTGGCTACACCTTC.

The genes are TRBV5-4 and TRBJ1-4, with D possibly being TRBD1 (5 bases). The CDR3 length is 15 residues. Per the germline V gene, CDR1 is SGHNT and CDR2 is YYREEE (reference sequence). V lost 4 bases and J 6 bases, leaving 16 bases between the germline ends. As DNA, the CDR3 is TGTGCCAGCAGCCGACCCGGGCAAGGGGATGAAAAACTGTTTTTT. Amino acids: CASSRPGQGDEKLFF. The full variable domain, rest sourced from reference TRBV5-4 and TRBJ1-4, is ETGVTQSPTHLIKTRGQQVTLRCSSQSGHNTVSWYQQALGQGPQFIFQYYREEENGRGNFPPRFSGLQFPNYSSELNVNALELDDSALYLCASSRPGQGDEKLFFGSGTQLSVL.

This clone was seen a handful of times. V usage is TRBV19 and J usage is TRBJ2-7, with D uncertain. The germline V and J ends were trimmed by 4 bases and 0 bases, with 10 bases remaining between them. The CDR3 totals 14 residues. Germline V CDR1 and CDR2: LNHDA, SQIVND (reference sequence). CDR3 DNA sequence: TGTGCCAGTAGTACTCACAAGTACTCCTACGAGCAGTACTTC. It translates to CASSTHKYSYEQYF.

V usage is TRBV7-9 and J usage is TRBJ1-4; 7 bases are a match to TRBD1. J lost 7 bases, V lost 11 bases, and 7 bases had no gene match. This CDR3 spans 12 amino acids. The germline gives CDR1 SEHNR, CDR2 FQNEAQ (reference sequence). DNA of the CDR3: TGTGCCGGTCAAGGGGACAGTGAAAAACTGTTTTTT. Residues: CAGQGDSEKLFF.

The chain recombines TRBV14 with TRBJ1-2; D is undetermined. The CDR3 runs 13 residues. Germline V gene lookup returns CDR1 SGHDN and CDR2 FVKESK. Trimming pared 2 bases from V and 11 bases from J, leaving 15 bases between. CDR3 in DNA: TGTGCCAGCAGCCAACGGGTCGCAAGTGGTTACACCTTC. Amino acids: CASSQRVASGYTF.

The gene calls are TRBV9 and TRBJ2-1, with 8 bases lining up with TRBD2. Germline CDR1 and CDR2: SGDLS and YYNGEE. This CDR3 is 15 amino acids long. Trimming at V came to 1 base and at J to 5 bases, leaving 5 bases not matched to a gene. The CDR3 loop reads CASSVRAGANNEQFF. In nucleotides, the CDR3 is TGTGCCAGCAGCGTAAGAGCGGGAGCGAACAATGAGCAGTTCTTC. The full variable domain, in which reference TRBV9 and TRBJ2-1 provide the parts outside the CDR3, is DSGVTQTPKHLITATGQRVTLRCSPRSGDLSVYWYQQSLDQGLQFLIQYYNGEERAKGNILERFSAQQFPDLHSELNLSSLELGDSALYFCASSVRAGANNEQFFGPGTRLTVL.

The chain carries TRBV7-9 and TRBJ2-3; 7 nucleotides match TRBD2. Germline V gene lookup returns CDR1 SEHNR and CDR2 FQNEAQ (reference sequence). The CDR3 has 15 amino acids. With 4 bases clipped from V and 0 bases from J, the junction kept 4 bases outside the gene matches. The CDR3 loop reads CASSSGSGSTDTQYF. The CDR3 nucleotides are TGTGCCAGCAGCTCCGGTAGCGGGAGCACAGATACGCAGTATTTT.

The chain is built from TRBV18 and TRBJ1-4; no definite D call. The CDR3 is made up of 16 amino acids. V lost 2 bases to trimming and J lost 6 bases, with 16 bases between them. Germline V lookup: CDR1 KGHSH, CDR2 LQKENI. The DNA of the CDR3 is TGTGCCAGCTCACCAGCCCCCGGCGGCAGTGATGAAAAACTGTTTTTT. As protein: CASSPAPGGSDEKLFF. The variable domain in full, with the rest retrieved from reference TRBV18 and TRBJ1-4, is NAGVMQNPRHLVRRRGQEARLRCSPMKGHSHVYWYRQLPEEGLKFMVYLQKENIIDESGMPKERFSAEFPKEGPSILRIQQVVRGDSAAYFCASSPAPGGSDEKLFFGSGTQLSVL.

The V and J genes are TRBV7-9 and TRBJ2-1; a possible D gene is TRBD2 (5 bases). V lost 4 bases and J lost 6, with 10 bases in between. CDR1 is SEHNR, CDR2 FQNEAQ, per germline (reference sequence). This CDR3 is built from 13 residues. CDR3 sequence: CASSSKAANEQFF. The CDR3 DNA is TGTGCCAGCAGCTCCAAAGCGGCCAATGAGCAGTTCTTC.

The chain joins TRBV5-1 to TRBJ2-1; 7 positions agree with TRBD2. Unmatched junction bases numbered 2, after V lost 1 base and J lost 4 bases. The CDR3 has 14 residues. Germline lookup yields CDR1 SGHRS and CDR2 YFSETQ. CDR3: CASSLRGDYNEQFF. CDR3 nucleotide sequence: TGCGCCAGCAGCTTGCGGGGGGATTACAATGAGCAGTTCTTC.

The chain carries TRBV11-2 and TRBJ2-2; D unclear. CDR1 is SGHAT, CDR2 FQNNGV, per germline. The CDR3 runs 12 residues. Trimming took off 5 bases at V and 1 base at J, with 2 bases between the two ends. The CDR3 loop is CASSLNTGELFF. CDR3 DNA sequence: TGTGCCAGCAGCCTGAACACCGGGGAGCTGTTTTTT.

The chain combines TRBV11-2 with TRBJ1-2; D is perhaps TRBD1 (6 bases). The V gene's germline CDR1 is SGHAT and CDR2 FQNNGV. Between the trimmed V and J ends, which lost 5 bases and 4 bases, there was a span of 17 bases. The CDR3 consists of 15 residues. The CDR3 DNA reads TGTGCCAGCAGCGATTTAAGGGGGAAGGCCTATGGCTACACCTTC. Protein: CASSDLRGKAYGYTF.

This clone was seen a single time. The chain couples TRBV28 to TRBJ1-6; D might be TRBD1 (6 bases). CDR1 is MDHEN and CDR2 is SYDVKM in the germline V gene. Trimming took off 2 bases at V and 7 bases at J, with 12 bases between the two ends. CDR3 length: 15 amino acids. This chain's CDR3 is CASSLNGRGNSPLHF. For the CDR3, the DNA is TGTGCCAGCAGTTTAAACGGCAGGGGAAATTCACCCCTCCACTTT.

The J gene is TRBJ2-4, the V gene TRBV28; 9 bases fit TRBD2. CDR1 is MDHEN, CDR2 SYDVKM, per germline. This CDR3 has 17 amino acids. With 5 bases clipped from V and 1 base from J, the junction kept 9 bases outside the gene matches. The CDR3 protein is CASSGEGAGGAKNIQYF. The CDR3 DNA reads as TGTGCCAGCAGTGGGGAGGGGGCGGGAGGGGCCAAAAACATTCAGTACTTC.